Shown below are 8 T cell receptor beta chains from a single sample sequenced in a study of neurological immune-mediated disorders. TCRdb reprocessed the 5' RACE reads with MiXCR, giving one entry per CDR3 protein. The table lists about 66,000 distinct CDR3 sequences, about 3.4% of them singletons. Sequencing used PBMCs. Every receptor here comes from a man between 35 and 55 years old with multiple sclerosis.

This clonotype was observed many times. The CDR3 loop reads CASSEATQYGYTF. The DNA for the CDR3 is TGTGCCAGCAGTGAAGCAACCCAATATGGCTACACCTTC. This chain uses TRBV6-1 with TRBJ1-2; D unclear. This CDR3 comprises 13 residues. V dropped 0 bases and J dropped 5 bases, with 7 bases sitting between them. Germline V gene sequence: CDR1 MNHNS, CDR2 SASEGT.

This clonotype was counted many times. The chain combines TRBV18 with TRBJ2-1; TRBD1 agrees at 9 bases. There are 16 residues in the CDR3. V was pared by 5 bases and J by 4 bases, with 9 bases of the junction left unmatched. The germline V gene has CDR1 KGHSH and CDR2 LQKENI. This CDR3 reads CASSAQTGGRYNEQFF. The DNA of the CDR3 is TGTGCCAGCTCAGCACAGACAGGGGGTCGATACAATGAGCAGTTCTTC.

This clonotype was seen many times. This chain connects TRBV12-3 or TRBV12-4 to TRBJ1-2; 8 bases are shared with TRBD1. Trimming cost V 5 bases and J 5 bases; bases outside gene matches: 4. The CDR3 has 13 amino acids. CDR3 DNA: TGTGCCAGCAGTCGAGACAGGGGTTATGGCTACACCTTC. Translation: CASSRDRGYGYTF.

Many counts were recorded for this clonotype. The chain has TRBV6-5 and TRBJ2-7; D tentatively fits TRBD1 or TRBD2 (5 bases each). Germline CDR1 reads MNHEY; CDR2 reads SVGAGI. Trimming cost V 4 bases and J 3 bases, with 10 bases left between them. CDR3 size: 13 residues. The chain's CDR3 is CASSLGEFYEQYF. The CDR3 DNA reads TGTGCCAGCAGTTTGGGGGAGTTCTACGAGCAGTACTTC.

This clonotype was recorded at least ten times. CDR3 region: CASSRLAAFYNEQFF. CDR3 DNA: TGTGCCAGCAGCCGACTAGCGGCTTTCTACAATGAGCAGTTCTTC. This chain joins TRBV7-2 and TRBJ2-1, with 9 bases fitting TRBD2. The V segment lost 5 bases and the J segment 3 bases; nucleotides outside the gene matches: 5. This CDR3 has 15 amino acids. CDR1 and CDR2 from the germline V gene are SGHTA and FQGNSA.

This clonotype was counted at least ten times. The chain is built from TRBV10-3 and TRBJ1-3; no clear D. Trimming pared 11 bases from V and 2 bases from J, leaving 10 bases between. The CDR3 has 12 amino acids. CDR1 is ENHRY and CDR2 is SYGVKD in the germline V gene. Here the CDR3 DNA reads TGTGCCTCCACGGATACTGGAAACACCATATATTTT. Translating gives CASTDTGNTIYF.

For this clonotype: A much more abundant neighbour one base away suggests this may be a read error. The genes are TRBV7-2 and TRBJ2-1, with 8 nucleotides matching TRBD1. With 7 bases clipped from V and 0 bases from J, the junction kept 5 bases outside the gene matches. The CDR3 is 15 amino acids. Per the germline V gene, CDR1 is SGHTA and CDR2 is FQGNSA. CDR3 sequence: CASIPGQGSYNEQFF. The CDR3 DNA reads as TGTGCCAGCATTCCCGGACAGGGCTCCTACAATGAGCAGTTCTTC.

The sample holds many counts of this clonotype. The genes are TRBV18 and TRBJ1-1, with D hard to call. CDR1 and CDR2 (germline): KGHSH, LQKENI. Trimming cost V 6 bases and J 0 bases, with 11 bases left between them. The CDR3 has 14 amino acids. The CDR3: CASSPNGMNTEAFF. DNA for the CDR3: TGTGCCAGCTCCCCCAACGGAATGAACACTGAAGCTTTCTTT.